This is a list of T cell receptor beta chains from one sample in a study of T cell changes during pregnancy in multiple sclerosis. Sequencing was performed with immunoSEQ multiplex PCR; in TCRdb, only in-frame clones are kept and a portion is missing. The sample shows more than 35,000 clones, approximately 92% of them seen only once. The specimen comprised CD4+ T cells from peripheral blood mononuclear cells, sampled in the third trimester of pregnancy. These TCRs come from a female donor in good health, enrolled as a control in a pregnancy study. The CDR3 runs from the conserved cysteine through the conserved F or W.

V gene	J gene	CDR3 length	CDR3 protein
TRBV2	TRBJ1-4	15	CASSKEQGGNEKLFF
TRBV10-3	TRBJ1-2	14	CAISERSGTYGYTF
TRBV19	TRBJ1-5	14	CASSIGQATGPQHF
TRBV5-1	TRBJ1-4	16	CASKPLSLDSTEKLFF
TRBV7-9	TRBJ2-7	16	CASSSPRDREVYEQYF
TRBV15	TRBJ2-3	14	CATSGGGAADTQYF
TRBV28	TRBJ1-5	14	CASCRQGGYQPQHF
TRBV7-2	TRBJ2-6	16	CASSLLLNSGANVLTF
TRBV6-5	TRBJ1-2	13	CASTQDSYYGYTF
TRBV5-8	TRBJ2-5	14	CASSRGTVKETQYF
TRBV10-3	TRBJ2-7	14	CAIRPTGNGYEQYF
TRBV6-5	TRBJ2-2	14	CASRNRGNTGELFF
TRBV11-2	TRBJ2-1	16	CASSPRQGPYNEEQFF
TRBV28	TRBJ2-4	15	CASSPLAGAGDIQYF
TRBV7-2	TRBJ1-2	15	CASRSWVGAHQDYTF
TRBV30	TRBJ2-4	14	CAWGTGVGKNIQYF
TRBV30	TRBJ2-5	14	CAWSPWAGGTTQYF
TRBV7-9	TRBJ1-4	15	CASSLWAGGNEKLFF
TRBV19	TRBJ1-2	12	CASSSGGHGYTF
TRBV5-6	TRBJ2-1	17	CASRPPPGTGAYNEQFF
TRBV7-9	TRBJ2-7	14	CASSFQGGGDEQYF
TRBV18	TRBJ2-1	16	CASFPRRSPSYNEQFF
TRBV11-2	TRBJ1-6	16	CASSLSSPSYNSPLHF
TRBV7-2	TRBJ1-4	13	CASSLRWDRKLFF
TRBV5-5	TRBJ2-7	14	CASSLPGLAGEQYF
TRBV7-9	TRBJ2-2	12	CASSLRGGELFF